This T cell receptor (beta chain) was sequenced during a study of T cells in Graves' hyperthyroidism and ophthalmopathy. Germline V CDR1 and CDR2: SNHLY, FYNNEI. This CDR3 spans 12 amino acids. Trimming took 6 bases from V and 11 from J, leaving 16 bases between them. Ophthalmopathy cases scored 3 or more on the Clinical Activity Score and 4 or more on NOSPECS grade, with duration below 3 months. A note on this clonotype: Its target is unknown.

TCR beta CDR3 regions were amplified from RNA transcripts. Initially, a first-round RT-PCR of the TCR CDR3 employed the HTBI primer set. TCRdb passed the multiplex PCR reads through MiXCR, listing each CDR3 protein once. The sample gives some 370,000 distinct CDR3 sequences, around an eighth of which show up once; around 27% is in the top ten. Notes on the study in general: Most thyroid-expanded clonotypes above 0.001 were also found in blood.

This sequence joins TRBV2 and TRBJ1-1, with D perhaps TRBD1 (5 bases). The source is a man aged 50-59 years with Graves' ophthalmopathy. Sequences were obtained from blood. CDR3 sequence: CASSVGLERAFF. CDR3 DNA sequence: TGTGCCAGCAGCGTGGGGCTGGAGAGGGCTTTCTTT.